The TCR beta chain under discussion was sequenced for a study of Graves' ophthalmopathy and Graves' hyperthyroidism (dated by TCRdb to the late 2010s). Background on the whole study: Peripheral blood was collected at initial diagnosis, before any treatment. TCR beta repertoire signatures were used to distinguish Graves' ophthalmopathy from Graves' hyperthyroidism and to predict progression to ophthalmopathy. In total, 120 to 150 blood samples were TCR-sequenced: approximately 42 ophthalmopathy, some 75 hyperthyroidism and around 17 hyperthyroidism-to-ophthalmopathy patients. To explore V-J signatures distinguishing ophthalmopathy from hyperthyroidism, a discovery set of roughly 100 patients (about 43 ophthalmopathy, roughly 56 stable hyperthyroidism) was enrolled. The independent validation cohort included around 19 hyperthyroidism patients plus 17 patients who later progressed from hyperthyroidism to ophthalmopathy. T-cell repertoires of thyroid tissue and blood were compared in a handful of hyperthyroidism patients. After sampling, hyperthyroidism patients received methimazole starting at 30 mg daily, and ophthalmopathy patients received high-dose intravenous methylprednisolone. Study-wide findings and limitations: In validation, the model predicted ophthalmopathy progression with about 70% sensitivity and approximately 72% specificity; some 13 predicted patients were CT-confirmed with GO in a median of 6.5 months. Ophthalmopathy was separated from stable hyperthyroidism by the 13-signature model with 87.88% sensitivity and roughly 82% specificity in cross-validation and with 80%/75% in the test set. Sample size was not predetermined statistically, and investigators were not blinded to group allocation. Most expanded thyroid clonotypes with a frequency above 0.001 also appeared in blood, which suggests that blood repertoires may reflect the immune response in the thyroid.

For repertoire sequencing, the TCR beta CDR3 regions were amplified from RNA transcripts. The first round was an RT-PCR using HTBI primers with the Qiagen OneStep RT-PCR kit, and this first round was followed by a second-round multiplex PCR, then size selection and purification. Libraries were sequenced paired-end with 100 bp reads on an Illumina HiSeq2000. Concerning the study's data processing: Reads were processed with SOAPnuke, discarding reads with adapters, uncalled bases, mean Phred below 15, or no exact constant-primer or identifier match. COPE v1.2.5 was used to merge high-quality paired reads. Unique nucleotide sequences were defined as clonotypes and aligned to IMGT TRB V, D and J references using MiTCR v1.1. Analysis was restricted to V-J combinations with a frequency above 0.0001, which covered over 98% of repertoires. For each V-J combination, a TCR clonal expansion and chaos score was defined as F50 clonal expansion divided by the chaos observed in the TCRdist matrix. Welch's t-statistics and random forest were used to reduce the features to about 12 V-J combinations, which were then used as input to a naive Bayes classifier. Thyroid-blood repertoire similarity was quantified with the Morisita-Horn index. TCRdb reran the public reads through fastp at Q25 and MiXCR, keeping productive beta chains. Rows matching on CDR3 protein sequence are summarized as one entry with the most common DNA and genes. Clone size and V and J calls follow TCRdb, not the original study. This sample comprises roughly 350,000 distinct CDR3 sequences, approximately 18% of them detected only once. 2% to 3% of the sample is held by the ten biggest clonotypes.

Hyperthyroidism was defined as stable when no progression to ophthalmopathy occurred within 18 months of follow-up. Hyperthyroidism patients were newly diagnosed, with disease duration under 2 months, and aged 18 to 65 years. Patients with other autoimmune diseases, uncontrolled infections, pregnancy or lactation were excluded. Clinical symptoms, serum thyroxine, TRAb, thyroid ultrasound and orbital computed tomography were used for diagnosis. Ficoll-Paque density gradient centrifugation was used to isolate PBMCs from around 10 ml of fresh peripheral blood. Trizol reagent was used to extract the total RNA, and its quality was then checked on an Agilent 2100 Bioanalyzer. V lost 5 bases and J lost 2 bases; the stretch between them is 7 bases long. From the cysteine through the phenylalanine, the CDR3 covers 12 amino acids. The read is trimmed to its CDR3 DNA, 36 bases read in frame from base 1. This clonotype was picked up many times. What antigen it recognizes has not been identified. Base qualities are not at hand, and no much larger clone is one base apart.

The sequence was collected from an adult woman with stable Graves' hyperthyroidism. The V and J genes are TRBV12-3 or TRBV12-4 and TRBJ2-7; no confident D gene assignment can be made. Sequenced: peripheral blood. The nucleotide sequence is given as TGTGCCAGCAGTCTCTATACCTACGAGCAGTACTTC. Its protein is CASSLYTYEQYF.